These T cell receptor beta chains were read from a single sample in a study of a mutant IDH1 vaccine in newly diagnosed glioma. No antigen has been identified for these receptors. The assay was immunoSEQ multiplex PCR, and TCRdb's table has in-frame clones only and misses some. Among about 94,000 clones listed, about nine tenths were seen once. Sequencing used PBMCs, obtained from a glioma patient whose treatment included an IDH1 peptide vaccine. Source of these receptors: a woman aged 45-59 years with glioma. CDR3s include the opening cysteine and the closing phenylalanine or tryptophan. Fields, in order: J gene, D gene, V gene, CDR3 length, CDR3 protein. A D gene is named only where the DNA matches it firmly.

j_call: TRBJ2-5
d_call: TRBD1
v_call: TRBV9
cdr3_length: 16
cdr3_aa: CASSVAAGGDQETQYF

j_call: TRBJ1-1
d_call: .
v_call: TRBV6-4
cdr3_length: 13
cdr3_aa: CASSDSEGTEAFF

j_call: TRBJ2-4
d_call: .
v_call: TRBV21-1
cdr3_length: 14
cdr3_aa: CASSTGLAKNIQYF

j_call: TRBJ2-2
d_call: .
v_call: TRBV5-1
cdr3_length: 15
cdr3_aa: CASGAGSAATGELFF

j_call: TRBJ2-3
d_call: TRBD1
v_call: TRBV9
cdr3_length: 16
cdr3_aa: CASSVVGQGTQDTQYF

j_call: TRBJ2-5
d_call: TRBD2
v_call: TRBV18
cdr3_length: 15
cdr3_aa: CASSHNSGNQETQYF

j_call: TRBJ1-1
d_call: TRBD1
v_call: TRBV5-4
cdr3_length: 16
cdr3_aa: CASSSRDRGAVAEAFF

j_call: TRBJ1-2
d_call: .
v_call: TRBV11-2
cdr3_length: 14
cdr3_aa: CASSPSGENYGYTF

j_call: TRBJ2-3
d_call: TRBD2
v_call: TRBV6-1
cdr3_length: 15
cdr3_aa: CASKLAGGREDTQYF

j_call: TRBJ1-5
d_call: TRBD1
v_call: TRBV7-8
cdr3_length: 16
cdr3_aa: CASSFGTGVSNQPQHF

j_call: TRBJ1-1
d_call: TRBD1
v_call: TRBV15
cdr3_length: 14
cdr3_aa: CATSLTGVYTEAFF

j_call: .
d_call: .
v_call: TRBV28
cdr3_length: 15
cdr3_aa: CASSFSGSSLYEQYF

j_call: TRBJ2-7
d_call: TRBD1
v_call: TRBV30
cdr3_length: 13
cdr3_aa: CAWIRQGVGEQYF

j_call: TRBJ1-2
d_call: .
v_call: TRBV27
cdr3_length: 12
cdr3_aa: CASSLPGEGYTF

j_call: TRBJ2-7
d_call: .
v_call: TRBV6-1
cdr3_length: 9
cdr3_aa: CASSYEQYF

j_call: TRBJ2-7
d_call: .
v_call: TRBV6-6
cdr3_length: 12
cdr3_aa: CASSSPGGEQYF

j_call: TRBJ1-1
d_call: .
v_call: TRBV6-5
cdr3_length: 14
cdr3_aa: CASSYRVGIAEAFF

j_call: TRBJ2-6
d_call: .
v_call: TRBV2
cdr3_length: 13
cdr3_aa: CASSLSGANVLTF

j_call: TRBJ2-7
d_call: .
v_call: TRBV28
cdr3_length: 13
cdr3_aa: CASRLPRRVEQYF

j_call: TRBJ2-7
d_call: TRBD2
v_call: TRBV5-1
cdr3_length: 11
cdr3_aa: CASTYGGEQYF

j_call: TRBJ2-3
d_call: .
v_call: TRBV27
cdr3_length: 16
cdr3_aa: CASSFYRSDGTDTQYF

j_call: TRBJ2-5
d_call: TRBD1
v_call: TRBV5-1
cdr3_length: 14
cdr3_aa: CASSSQGVQETQYF

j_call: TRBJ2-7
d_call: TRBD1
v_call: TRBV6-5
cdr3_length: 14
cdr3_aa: CASSFRQGDYEQYF

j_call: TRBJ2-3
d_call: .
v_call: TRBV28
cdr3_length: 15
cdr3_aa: CASSLTGRVRDTQYF

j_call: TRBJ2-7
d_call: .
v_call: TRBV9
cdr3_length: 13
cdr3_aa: CASSAGTLGKQYF

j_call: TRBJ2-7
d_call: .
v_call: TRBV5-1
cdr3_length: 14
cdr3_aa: CASSYDGHSYEQYF

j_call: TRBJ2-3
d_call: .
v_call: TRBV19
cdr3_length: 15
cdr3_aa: CASSIPQAATDTQYF

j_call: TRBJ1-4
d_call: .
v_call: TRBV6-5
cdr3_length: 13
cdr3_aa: CASGSPTNEKLFF

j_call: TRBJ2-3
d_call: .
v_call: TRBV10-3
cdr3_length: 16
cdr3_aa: CAISEGRGTSTDTQYF

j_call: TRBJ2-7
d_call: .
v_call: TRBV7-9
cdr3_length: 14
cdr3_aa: CASSLAGSAYEQYF

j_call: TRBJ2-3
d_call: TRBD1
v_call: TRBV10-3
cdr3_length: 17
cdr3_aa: CAISESTGTGVTDTQYF

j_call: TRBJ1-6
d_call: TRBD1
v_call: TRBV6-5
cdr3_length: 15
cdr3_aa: CASSYETGLRSPLHF

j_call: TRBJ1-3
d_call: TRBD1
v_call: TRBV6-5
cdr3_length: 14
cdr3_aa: CASSKDRGGNTIYF

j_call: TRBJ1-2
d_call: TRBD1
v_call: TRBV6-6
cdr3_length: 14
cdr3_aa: CASRDTGGSWGYTF

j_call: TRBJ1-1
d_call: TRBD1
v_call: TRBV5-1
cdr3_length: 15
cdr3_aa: CASSVRQGANTEAFF

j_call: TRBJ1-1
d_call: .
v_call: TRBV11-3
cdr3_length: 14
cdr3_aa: CASSLASEGTEAFF

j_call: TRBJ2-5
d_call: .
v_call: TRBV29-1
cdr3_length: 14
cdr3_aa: CSVEGKGRMETQYF

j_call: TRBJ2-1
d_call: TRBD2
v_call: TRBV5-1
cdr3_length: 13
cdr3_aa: CASAGREGREQFF

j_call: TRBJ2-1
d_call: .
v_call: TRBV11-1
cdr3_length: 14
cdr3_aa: CASSLARAYNEQFF